A single T cell receptor beta chain is shown here with its context. Its antigen remains unknown. The CDR3 contains 13 residues. Germline lookup yields CDR1 SGHAT and CDR2 FQNNGV. Trimming stripped 3 bases from V and 4 bases from J, with 9 bases between. These data belong to a study of cytomegalovirus exposure and HLA in healthy donors. Study results and limitations: It emerged from a later analysis that several of the most significant clusters appeared to be linked to common viral pathogens. Sequences of the TCR beta chain were said to predict the HLA-A and HLA-B alleles of most subjects accurately. Rarity marked most TCR sequences, yet some public TCRs occurred in many donors.

PCR amplification relied on 60 Vbeta primers (plus 13 Jbeta primers). In the authors' methods: Unique TCR beta chains totaled roughly 80 million in a later count, with roughly 11 million of them shared. Sequenced by immunoSEQ multiplex PCR; TCRdb stores in-frame clones only, minus some. The D gene and trimming were derived from the DNA, and the V and J assignments and clone size from that table. Among some 200,000 clones listed, over 65% were seen once. This receptor was obtained from a man aged 18-30 years in good health and CMV-seronegative. The sample was PBMCs. The rearrangement uses TRBV11-2 and TRBJ1-1; D call uncertain. Here the CDR3 reads CASSFVRGTEAFF. The CDR3 nucleotides are TGTGCCAGCAGCTTCGTCCGGGGCACTGAAGCTTTCTTT.